This TCR beta chain was captured by sequencing in a study of cytomegalovirus exposure and HLA in healthy donors. The junction had 0 bases not matched to a gene; V was cut back by 0 bases and J by 3 bases. Germline CDR1 and CDR2: MNHNS and SASEGT. The CDR3 is 16 amino acids. A multiplex PCR was run with 60 Vbeta primers and 13 Jbeta primers. The method was immunoSEQ multiplex PCR; TCRdb's version includes in-frame clones alone and lacks a portion of them. The sample lists under 35,000 clones, 65% seen once, with roughly 22% in the top ten. This clone was counted a few times. This receptor was obtained from a man over 45 in good health and CMV-seropositive. Sequenced sample: PBMCs. This chain uses TRBV6-1 with TRBJ1-6, with 9 positions matching TRBD1. The CDR3 DNA follows: TGTGCCAGCAGTGAAGCGACAGGGGGCTATAATTCACCCCTCCACTTT. It translates to CASSEATGGYNSPLHF.